The sequence of this T cell receptor (beta chain) was determined in a study of shared clonotypes between healthy human individuals. General study points: Only blood underwent sampling, and tissue repertoires likely differ.

This CDR3 has 15 amino acids. J was trimmed by 7 bases and V by 4 bases; bases with no gene match: 11. Germline V CDR1 and CDR2: MDHEN, SYDVKM. TCRdb's table, derived via immunoSEQ multiplex PCR, lists solely in-frame clones and lacks some. The sample lists roughly 2.1 million clones; roughly 91% were seen once. It was CD45RO-negative cells, positively selected for CCR7, that made up naive CD8 cells, with terminally differentiated effector memory CD45RA+ cells excluded. To note about this clone: Its antigen remains unidentified.

Specimen: naive CD8+ T cells from PBMCs. The chain uses TRBV28 and TRBJ2-7, with TRBD2 matching 9 bases. The source of this sequence is a young man in good health. Some clones in this sample may be carry-over from other donors' samples. CDR3 sequence reads: CASSSYGGRAQEQYF. As DNA, the CDR3 is TGTGCCAGCAGTTCTTACGGCGGGAGGGCCCAAGAGCAGTACTTC.